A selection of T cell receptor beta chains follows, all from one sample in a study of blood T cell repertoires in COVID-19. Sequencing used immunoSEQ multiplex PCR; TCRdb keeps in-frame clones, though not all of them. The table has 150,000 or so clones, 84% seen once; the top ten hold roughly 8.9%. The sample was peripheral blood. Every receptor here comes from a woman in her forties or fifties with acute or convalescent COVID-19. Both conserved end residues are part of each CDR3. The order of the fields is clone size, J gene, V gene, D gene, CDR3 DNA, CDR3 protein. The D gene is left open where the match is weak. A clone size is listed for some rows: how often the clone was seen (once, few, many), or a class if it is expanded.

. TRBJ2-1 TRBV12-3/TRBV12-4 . TGTGCCAGCAGTTCGGGAGCCTACAATGAGCAGTTCTTC CASSSGAYNEQFF
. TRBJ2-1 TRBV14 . TGTGCCAGCAGCCAGACGGGGGAGCAGTTCTTC CASSQTGEQFF
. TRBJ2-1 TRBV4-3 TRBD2 TGCGCCAGCAGCCAACTAGCGGGCAGCTACAATGAGCAGTTCTTC CASSQLAGSYNEQFF
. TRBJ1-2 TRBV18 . TGTGCCAGCTCACCCAGCGGAGAAGCTAACTATGGCTACACCTTC CASSPSGEANYGYTF
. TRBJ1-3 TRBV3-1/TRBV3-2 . TGTGCCAGCAGCCAAGGAGTACAGGGATACTCTGGAAACACCATATATTTT CASSQGVQGYSGNTIYF
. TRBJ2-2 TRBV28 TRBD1 TGTGCCAGCAGGATACAGGGGCCCGGGGAGCTGTTTTTT CASRIQGPGELFF
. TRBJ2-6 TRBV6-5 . TGTGCCAGCAGTTACTCAGGGGTCGGGGCCAACGTCCTGACTTTC CASSYSGVGANVLTF
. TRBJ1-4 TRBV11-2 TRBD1 TGTGCCAGCAGATTGACAGGGGGAGCTGAAAAACTGTTTTTT CASRLTGGAEKLFF
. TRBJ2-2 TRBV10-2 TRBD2 TGCGCCAGCAGTGACTCTAAAGCGGGGGTGACCGGGGAGCTGTTTTTT CASSDSKAGVTGELFF
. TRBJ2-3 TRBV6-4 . TGTGCCAGCAGTGACAAGACAGCCCGCACAGATACGCAGTATTTT CASSDKTARTDTQYF
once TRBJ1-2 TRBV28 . TGTGCCAGCAGTTTACCGACAGACTACTATGGCTACACCTTC CASSLPTDYYGYTF
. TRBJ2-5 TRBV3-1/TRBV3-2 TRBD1 TGTGCCAGCAGCCAGTTAATAGACAGGGGGAGAGAGACCCAGTACTTC CASSQLIDRGRETQYF
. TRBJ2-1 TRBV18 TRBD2 TGTGCCAGCTCCCTATTTACTAGCGGGAGCTACAATGAGCAGTTCTTC CASSLFTSGSYNEQFF
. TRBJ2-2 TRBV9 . TGTGCCAGCAGCTTAACGGCTAGCATCCCCGGGGAGCTGTTTTTT CASSLTASIPGELFF